This T cell receptor beta chain was identified in a study of early T cells in non-severe SARS-CoV-2 infection. The wider study: Alpha and beta chains were unpaired, from unsorted whole-blood bulk RNA.

This clonotype was counted many times. Antigen: not known. This CDR3 is built from 15 residues. V lost 1 base and J lost 2, with 10 bases in between. Unique molecular identifiers tagged individual cDNA molecules. TCRdb processed the 5' RACE reads anew with MiXCR; each CDR3 protein has one entry. Here the sample spans more than 15,000 distinct CDR3 sequences, about 5% being singletons. Study findings and constraints: Database matching using VDJdb favored anti-spike CD8 responses, with private and CD4 specificities left missing.

The TCR originated in an adult who was a healthcare worker with PCR-confirmed SARS-CoV-2 infection or an uninfected control (not recorded which). The chain recombines TRBV12-3 or TRBV12-4 with TRBJ2-3, with a weak D call TRBD2 (5 bases). Sample: whole blood. In DNA form, the CDR3 reads TGTGCCAGCAGTTTAGGTCTAGCAAACACAGATACGCAGTATTTT. Amino acid sequence: CASSLGLANTDTQYF.